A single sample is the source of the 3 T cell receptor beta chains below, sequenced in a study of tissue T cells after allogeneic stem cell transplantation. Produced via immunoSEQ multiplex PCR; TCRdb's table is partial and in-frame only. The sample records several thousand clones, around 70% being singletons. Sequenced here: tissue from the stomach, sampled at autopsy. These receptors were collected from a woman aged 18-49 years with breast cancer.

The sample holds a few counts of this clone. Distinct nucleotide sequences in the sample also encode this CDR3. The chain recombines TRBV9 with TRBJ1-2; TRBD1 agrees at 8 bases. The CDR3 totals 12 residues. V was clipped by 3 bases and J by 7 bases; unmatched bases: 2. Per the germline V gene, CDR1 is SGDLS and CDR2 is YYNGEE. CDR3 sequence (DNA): TGTGCCAGCAGCGCGACAGGGGTTGGCTACACCTTC. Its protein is CASSATGVGYTF.

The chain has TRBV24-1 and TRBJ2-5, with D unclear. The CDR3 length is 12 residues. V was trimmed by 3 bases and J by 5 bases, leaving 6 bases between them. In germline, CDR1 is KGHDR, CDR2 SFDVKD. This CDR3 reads CATSDGSETQYF. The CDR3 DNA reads TGTGCCACCAGTGATGGTTCGGAGACCCAGTACTTC.

The CDR3: CASSLYRGTNEKLFF. The CDR3 DNA sequence: TGTGCCAGCAGCTTATACAGGGGAACTAATGAAAAACTGTTTTTT. The V and J genes are TRBV7-2 and TRBJ1-4; 7 positions agree with TRBD1. Unmatched junction bases numbered 1, after V lost 2 bases and J lost 1 base. This CDR3 has 15 amino acids. Germline V lookup: CDR1 SGHTA, CDR2 FQGNSA.